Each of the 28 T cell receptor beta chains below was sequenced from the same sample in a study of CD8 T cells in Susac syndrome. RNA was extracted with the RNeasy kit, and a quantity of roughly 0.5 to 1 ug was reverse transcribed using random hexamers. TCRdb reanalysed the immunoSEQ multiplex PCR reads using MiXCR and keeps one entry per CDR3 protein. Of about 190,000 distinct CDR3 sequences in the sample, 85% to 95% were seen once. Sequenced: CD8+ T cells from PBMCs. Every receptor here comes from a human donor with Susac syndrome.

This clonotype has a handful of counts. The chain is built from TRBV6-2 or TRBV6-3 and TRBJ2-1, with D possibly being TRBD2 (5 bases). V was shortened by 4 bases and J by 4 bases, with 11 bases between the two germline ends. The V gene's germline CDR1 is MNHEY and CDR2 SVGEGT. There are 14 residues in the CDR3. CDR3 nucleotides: TGTGCCAGCAGTTTCAGCGGATCTTACAATGAGCAGTTCTTC. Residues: CASSFSGSYNEQFF.

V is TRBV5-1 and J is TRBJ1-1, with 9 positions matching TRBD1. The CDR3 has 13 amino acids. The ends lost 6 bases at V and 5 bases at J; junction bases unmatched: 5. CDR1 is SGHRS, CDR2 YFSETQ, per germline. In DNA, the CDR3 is TGCGCCAGCATGGCGACAGGGGGAACTGAAGCTTTCTTT. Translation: CASMATGGTEAFF.

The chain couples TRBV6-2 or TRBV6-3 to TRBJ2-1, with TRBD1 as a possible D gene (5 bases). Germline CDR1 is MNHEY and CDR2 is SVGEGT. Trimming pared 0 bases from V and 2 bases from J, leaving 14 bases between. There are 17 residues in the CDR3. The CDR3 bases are TGTGCCAGCAGTTACTCCTCCCCCTGGGGCCCCTACAATGAGCAGTTCTTC. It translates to CASSYSSPWGPYNEQFF.

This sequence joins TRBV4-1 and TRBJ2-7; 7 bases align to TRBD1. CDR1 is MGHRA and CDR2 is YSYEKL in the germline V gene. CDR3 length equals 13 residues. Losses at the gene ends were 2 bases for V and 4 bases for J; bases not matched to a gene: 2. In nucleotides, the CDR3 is TGCGCCAGCAGCCAACGGGACAGTTACGAGCAGTACTTC. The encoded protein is CASSQRDSYEQYF.

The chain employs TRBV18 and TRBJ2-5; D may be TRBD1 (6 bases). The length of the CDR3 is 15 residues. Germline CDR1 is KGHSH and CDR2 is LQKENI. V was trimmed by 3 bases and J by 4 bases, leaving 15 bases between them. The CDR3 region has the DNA TGTGCCAGCTCACCGGACTCAGGGGTCCTAGAGACCCAGTACTTC. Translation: CASSPDSGVLETQYF. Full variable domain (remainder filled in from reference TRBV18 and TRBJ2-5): NAGVMQNPRHLVRRRGQEARLRCSPMKGHSHVYWYRQLPEEGLKFMVYLQKENIIDESGMPKERFSAEFPKEGPSILRIQQVVRGDSAAYFCASSPDSGVLETQYFGPGTRLLVL.

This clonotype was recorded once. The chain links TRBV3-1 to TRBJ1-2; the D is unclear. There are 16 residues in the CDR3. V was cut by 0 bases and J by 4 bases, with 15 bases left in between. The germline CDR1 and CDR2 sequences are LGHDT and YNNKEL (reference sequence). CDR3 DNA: TGTGCCAGCAGCCAAGAGAAAGGTGCGGGGATCTATGGCTACACCTTC. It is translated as CASSQEKGAGIYGYTF.

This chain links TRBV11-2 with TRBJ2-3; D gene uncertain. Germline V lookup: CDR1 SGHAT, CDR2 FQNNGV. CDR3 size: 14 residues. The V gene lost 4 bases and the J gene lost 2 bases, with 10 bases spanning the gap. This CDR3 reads CASSSVTTTDTQYF. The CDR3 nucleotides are TGTGCCAGCAGCTCGGTCACCACCACAGATACGCAGTATTTT.

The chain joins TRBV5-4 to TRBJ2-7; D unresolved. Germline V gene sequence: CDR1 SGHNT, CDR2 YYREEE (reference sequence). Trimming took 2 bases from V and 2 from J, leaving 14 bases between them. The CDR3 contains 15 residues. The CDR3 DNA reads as TGTGCCAGCAGCTTCGTCGCTGGTATGGCCTACGAGCAGTACTTC. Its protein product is CASSFVAGMAYEQYF.

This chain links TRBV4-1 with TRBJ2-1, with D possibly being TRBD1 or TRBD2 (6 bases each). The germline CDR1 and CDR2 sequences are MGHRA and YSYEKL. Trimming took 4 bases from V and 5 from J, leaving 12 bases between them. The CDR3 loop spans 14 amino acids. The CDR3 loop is CASSPGDFHNEQFF. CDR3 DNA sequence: TGCGCCAGCAGCCCAGGGGACTTTCACAATGAGCAGTTCTTC.

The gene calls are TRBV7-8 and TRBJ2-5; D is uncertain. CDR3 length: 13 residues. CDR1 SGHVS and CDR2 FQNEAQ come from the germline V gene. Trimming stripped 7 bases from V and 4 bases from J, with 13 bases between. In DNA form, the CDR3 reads TGTGCCAGCAAGGCAGGCCTTGTAGAGACCCAGTACTTC. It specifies CASKAGLVETQYF.

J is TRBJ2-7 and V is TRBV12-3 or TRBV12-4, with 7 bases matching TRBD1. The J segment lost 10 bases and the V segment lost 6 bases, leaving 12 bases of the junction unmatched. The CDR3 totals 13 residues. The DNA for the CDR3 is TGTGCCAGCAGCCTGACAGACAGGGCGGAACAGTACTTC. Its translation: CASSLTDRAEQYF.

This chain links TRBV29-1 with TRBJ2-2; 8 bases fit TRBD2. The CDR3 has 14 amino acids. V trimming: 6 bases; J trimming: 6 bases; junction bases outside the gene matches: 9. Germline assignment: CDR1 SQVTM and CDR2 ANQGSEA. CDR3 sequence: CSVTDSGDSGELFF. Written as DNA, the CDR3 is TGCAGCGTAACGGATAGCGGGGACTCCGGGGAGCTGTTTTTT.

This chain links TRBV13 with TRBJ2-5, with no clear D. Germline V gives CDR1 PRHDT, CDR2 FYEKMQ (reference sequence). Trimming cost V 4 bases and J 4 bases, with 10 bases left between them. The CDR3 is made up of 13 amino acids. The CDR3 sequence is CASSSRVRETQYF. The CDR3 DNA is TGTGCCAGCAGCTCCCGGGTACGAGAGACCCAGTACTTC.

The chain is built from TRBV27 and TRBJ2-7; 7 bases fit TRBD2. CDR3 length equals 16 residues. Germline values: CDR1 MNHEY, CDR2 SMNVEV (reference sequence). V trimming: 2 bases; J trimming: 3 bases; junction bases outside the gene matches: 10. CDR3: CASSLISPAGYYEQYF. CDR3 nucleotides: TGTGCCAGCAGTTTAATTAGTCCAGCGGGATACTACGAGCAGTACTTC.

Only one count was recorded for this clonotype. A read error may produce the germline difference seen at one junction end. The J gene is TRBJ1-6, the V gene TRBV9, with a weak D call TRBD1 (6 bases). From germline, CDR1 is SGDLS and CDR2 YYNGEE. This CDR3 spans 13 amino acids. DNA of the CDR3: TGTGTCAGCAGCGTTCAGGGGAATTCACCCCTCCACTTT. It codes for CVSSVQGNSPLHF.

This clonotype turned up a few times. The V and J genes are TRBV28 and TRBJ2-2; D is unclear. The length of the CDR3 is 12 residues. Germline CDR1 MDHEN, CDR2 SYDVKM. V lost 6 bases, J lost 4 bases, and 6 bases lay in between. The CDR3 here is CASSPTTGELFF. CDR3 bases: TGTGCCAGCAGCCCTACCACCGGGGAGCTGTTTTTT.

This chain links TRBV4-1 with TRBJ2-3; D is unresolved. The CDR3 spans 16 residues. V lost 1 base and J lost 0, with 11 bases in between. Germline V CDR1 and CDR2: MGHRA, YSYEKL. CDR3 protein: CASSQGPIISTDTQYF. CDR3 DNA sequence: TGCGCCAGCAGCCAAGGACCGATAATCAGCACAGATACGCAGTATTTT.

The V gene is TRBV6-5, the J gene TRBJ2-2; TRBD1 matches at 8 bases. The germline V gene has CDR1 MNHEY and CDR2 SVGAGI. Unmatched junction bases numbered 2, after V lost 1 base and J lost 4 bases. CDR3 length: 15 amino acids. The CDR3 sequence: CASSYWGQVTGELFF. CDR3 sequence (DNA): TGTGCCAGCAGTTACTGGGGACAGGTCACCGGGGAGCTGTTTTTT.

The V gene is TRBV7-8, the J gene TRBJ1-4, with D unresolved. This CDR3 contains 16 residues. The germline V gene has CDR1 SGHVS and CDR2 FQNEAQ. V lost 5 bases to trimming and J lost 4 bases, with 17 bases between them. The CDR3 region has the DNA TGTGCCAGCAGCCTACTCAGTCGGACCGATAATGAAAAACTGTTTTTT. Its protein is CASSLLSRTDNEKLFF.

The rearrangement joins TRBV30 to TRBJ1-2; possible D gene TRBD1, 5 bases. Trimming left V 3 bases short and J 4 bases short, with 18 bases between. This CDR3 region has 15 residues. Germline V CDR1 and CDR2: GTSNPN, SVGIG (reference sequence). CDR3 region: CAWRANRHSSYGYTF. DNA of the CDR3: TGTGCCTGGAGGGCTAACAGGCATTCCTCCTATGGCTACACCTTC.

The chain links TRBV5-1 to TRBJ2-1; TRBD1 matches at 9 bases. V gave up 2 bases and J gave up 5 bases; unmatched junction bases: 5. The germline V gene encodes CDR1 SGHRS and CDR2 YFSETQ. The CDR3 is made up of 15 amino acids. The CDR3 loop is CASSFGTGSHNEQFF. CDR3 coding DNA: TGCGCCAGCAGCTTCGGGACAGGGTCCCACAATGAGCAGTTCTTC. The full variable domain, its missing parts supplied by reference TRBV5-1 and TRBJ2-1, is KAGVTQTPRYLIKTRGQQVTLSCSPISGHRSVSWYQQTPGQGLQFLFEYFSETQRNKGNFPGRFSGRQFSNSRSEMNVSTLELGDSALYLCASSFGTGSHNEQFFGPGTRLTVL.

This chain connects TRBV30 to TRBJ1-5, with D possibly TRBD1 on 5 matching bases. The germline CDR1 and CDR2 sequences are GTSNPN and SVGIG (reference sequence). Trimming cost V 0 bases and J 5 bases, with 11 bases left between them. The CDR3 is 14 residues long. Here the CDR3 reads CAWSVGQGHQPQHF. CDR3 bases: TGTGCCTGGAGTGTAGGGCAGGGACATCAGCCCCAGCATTTT.

The CDR3 sequence: CATTPMGETDEKLFF. The CDR3 nucleotides read TGTGCCACCACCCCGATGGGGGAAACGGATGAAAAACTGTTTTTT. The chain joins TRBV7-8 to TRBJ1-4; maybe TRBD1 (5 bases). The CDR3 consists of 15 residues. Germline V lookup: CDR1 SGHVS, CDR2 FQNEAQ. With 10 bases removed from V and 6 bases from J, the gap between germline ends came to 21 bases. Drawing the rest from reference TRBV7-8 and TRBJ1-4, the complete variable domain is GAGVSQSPRYKVAKRGQDVALRCDPISGHVSLFWYQQALGQGPEFLTYFQNEAQLDKSGLPSDRFFAERPEGSVSTLKIQRTQQEDSAVYLCATTPMGETDEKLFFGSGTQLSVL.

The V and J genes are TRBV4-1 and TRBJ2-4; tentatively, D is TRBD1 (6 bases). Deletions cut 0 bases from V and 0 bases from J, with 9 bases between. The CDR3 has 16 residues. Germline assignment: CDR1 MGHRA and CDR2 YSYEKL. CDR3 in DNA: TGCGCCAGCAGCCAAGAATCACAGGGAGCCAAAAACATTCAGTACTTC. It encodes CASSQESQGAKNIQYF.

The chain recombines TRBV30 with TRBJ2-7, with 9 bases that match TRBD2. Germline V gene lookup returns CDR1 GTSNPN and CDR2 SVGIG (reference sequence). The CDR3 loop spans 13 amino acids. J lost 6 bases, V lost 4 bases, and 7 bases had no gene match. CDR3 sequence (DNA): TGTGCCTGGATACGCGGGGGGGCCTCCGAGCAGTACTTC. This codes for CAWIRGGASEQYF.

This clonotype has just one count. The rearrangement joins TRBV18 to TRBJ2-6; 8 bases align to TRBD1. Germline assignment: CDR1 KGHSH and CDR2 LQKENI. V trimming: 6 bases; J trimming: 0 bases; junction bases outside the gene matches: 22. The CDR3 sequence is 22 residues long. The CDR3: CASSLPHGVWTGSFSGANVLTF. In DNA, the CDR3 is TGTGCCAGCTCCCTACCTCATGGAGTCTGGACAGGGAGTTTCTCTGGGGCCAACGTCCTGACTTTC.

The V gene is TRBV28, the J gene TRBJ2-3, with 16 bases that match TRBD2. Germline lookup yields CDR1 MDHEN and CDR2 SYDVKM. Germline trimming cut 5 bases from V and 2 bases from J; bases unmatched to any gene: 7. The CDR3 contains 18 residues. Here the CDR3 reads CASSLGLAGGYLTDTQYF. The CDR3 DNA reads TGTGCCAGCAGTCTGGGACTAGCGGGAGGGTACCTCACAGATACGCAGTATTTT.

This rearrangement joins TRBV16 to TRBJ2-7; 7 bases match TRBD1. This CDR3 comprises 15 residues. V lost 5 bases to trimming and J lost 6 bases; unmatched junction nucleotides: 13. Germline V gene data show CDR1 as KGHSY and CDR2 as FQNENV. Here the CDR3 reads CASSENRGVVLEQYF. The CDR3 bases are TGTGCCAGCAGCGAGAACAGGGGAGTAGTTCTCGAGCAGTACTTC.